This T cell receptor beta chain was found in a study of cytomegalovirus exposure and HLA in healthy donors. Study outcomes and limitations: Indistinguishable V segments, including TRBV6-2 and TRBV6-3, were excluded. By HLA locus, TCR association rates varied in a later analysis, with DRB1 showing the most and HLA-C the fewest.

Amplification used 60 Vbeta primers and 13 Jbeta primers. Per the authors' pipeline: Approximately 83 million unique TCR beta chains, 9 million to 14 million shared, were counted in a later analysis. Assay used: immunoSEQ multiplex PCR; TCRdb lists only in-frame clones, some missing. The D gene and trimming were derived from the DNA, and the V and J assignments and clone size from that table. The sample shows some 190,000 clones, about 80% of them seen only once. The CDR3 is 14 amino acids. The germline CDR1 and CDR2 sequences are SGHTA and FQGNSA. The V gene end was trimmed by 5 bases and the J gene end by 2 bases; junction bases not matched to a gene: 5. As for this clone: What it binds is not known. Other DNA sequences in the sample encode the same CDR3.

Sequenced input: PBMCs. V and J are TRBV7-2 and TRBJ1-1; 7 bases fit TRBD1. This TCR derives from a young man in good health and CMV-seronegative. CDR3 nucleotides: TGTGCCAGCAGCCCCCGACAGGGAAACACTGAAGCTTTCTTT. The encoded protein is CASSPRQGNTEAFF.